The table lists the clone carrying this TCR beta chain with many counts. Its antigen is not known. The data belong to a study of CD8 T cells in ankylosing spondylitis. Study-level points and caveats: There was reportedly significant enrichment of clones that were disease-linked in matched ankylosing spondylitis synovial fluid. In peripheral blood, disease-linked CD8+ clones occurred at relatively low frequencies. Apparently characteristic of ankylosing spondylitis blood was a TCR beta motif (about eight highly homologous variants). Earlier literature documents some of the motif variants in reactive arthritis synovial fluid and blood.

Molecular-barcoded quantitative 5'-RACE produced these TCR beta libraries. TCRdb called the 5' RACE reads again in MiXCR, with one record for every CDR3 protein. The table lists about 450,000 distinct CDR3 sequences, around 26% of them singletons. The CDR3 has 14 residues. Germline V gene data show CDR1 as SGHRS and CDR2 as YFSETQ. Trimming took 3 bases from V and 1 from J, leaving 11 bases between them. V and J are TRBV5-1 and TRBJ2-7; weak D call: TRBD2 (5 bases). The TCR sequence derives from a male donor with ankylosing spondylitis. Material for sequencing was blood, either unsorted or a sorted T cell fraction (not recorded which). The CDR3 is CASSSWELSYEQYF. The DNA of the CDR3 is TGCGCCAGCAGCTCCTGGGAGTTATCCTACGAGCAGTACTTC.